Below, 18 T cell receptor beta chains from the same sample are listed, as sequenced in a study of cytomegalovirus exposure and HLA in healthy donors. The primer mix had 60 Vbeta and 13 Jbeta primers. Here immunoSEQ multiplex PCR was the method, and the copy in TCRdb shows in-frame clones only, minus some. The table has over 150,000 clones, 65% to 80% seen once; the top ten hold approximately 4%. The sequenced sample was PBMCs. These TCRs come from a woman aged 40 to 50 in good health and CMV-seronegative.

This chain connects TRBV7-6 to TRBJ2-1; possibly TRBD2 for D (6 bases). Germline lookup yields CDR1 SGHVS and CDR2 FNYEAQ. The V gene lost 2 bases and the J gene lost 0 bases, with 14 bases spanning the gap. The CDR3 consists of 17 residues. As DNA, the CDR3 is TGTGCCAGCAGCTTAAGAGTAGCGGTTGGCTCCTACAATGAGCAGTTCTTC. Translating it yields CASSLRVAVGSYNEQFF.

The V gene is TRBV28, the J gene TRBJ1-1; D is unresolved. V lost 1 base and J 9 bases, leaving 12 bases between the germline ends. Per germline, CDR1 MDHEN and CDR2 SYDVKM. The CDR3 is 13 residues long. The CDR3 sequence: CASSLSPAGKAFF. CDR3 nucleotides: TGTGCCAGCAGTTTATCCCCCGCGGGGAAAGCTTTCTTT. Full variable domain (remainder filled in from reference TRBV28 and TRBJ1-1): DVKVTQSSRYLVKRTGEKVFLECVQDMDHENMFWYRQDPGLGLRLIYFSYDVKMKEKGDIPEGYSVSREKKERFSLILESASTNQTSMYLCASSLSPAGKAFFGQGTRLTVV.

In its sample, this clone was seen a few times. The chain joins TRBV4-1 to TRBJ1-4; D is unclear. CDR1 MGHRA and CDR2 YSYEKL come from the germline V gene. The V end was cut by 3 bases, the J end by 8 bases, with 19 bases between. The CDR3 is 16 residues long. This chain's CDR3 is CASSQGPGPRREKLFF. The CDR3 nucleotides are TGCGCCAGCAGCCAGGGTCCGGGTCCTCGGAGGGAAAAACTGTTTTTT.

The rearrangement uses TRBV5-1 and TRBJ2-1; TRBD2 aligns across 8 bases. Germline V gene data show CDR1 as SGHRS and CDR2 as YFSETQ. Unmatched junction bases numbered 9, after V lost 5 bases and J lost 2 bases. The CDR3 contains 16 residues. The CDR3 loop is CASRASGSITYNEQFF. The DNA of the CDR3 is TGCGCCAGCAGGGCAAGCGGGAGTATAACCTACAATGAGCAGTTCTTC.

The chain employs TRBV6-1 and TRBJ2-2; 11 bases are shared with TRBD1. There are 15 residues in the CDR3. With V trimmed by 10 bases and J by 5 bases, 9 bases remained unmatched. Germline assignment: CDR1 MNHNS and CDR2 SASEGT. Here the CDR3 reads CATRTGGGRTGELFF. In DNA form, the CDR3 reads TGTGCCACGAGGACAGGGGGCGGTAGGACCGGGGAGCTGTTTTTT.

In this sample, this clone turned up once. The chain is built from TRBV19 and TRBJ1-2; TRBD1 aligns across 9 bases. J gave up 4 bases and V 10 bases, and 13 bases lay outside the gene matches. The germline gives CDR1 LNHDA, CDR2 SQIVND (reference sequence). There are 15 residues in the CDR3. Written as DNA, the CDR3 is TGTGCCACCCGGACAGGGGATCTAATCTCCTATGGCTACACCTTC. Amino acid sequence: CATRTGDLISYGYTF.

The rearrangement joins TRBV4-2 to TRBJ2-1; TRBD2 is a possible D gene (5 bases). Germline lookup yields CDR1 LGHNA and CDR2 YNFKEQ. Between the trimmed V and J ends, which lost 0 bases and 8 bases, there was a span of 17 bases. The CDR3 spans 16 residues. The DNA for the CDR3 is TGTGCCAGCAGCCAAGATAGGGAGAAGGGTGTGGATGAGCAGTTCTTC. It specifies CASSQDREKGVDEQFF.

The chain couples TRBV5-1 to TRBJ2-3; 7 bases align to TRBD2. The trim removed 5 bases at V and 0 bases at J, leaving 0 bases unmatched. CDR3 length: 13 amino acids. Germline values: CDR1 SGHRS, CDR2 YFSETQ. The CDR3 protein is CASRAGSTDTQYF. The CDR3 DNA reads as TGCGCCAGCAGAGCGGGGAGCACAGATACGCAGTATTTT.

CDR3 in DNA: TGTGCCAGCAGTTTAAGACAGGGACGGTTCACAGATACGCAGTATTTT. Residues: CASSLRQGRFTDTQYF. The chain has TRBV27 and TRBJ2-3, with 7 nucleotides matching TRBD1. Trimming cost V 2 bases and J 2 bases; bases outside gene matches: 7. Germline lookup yields CDR1 MNHEY and CDR2 SMNVEV (reference sequence). CDR3 size: 16 residues.

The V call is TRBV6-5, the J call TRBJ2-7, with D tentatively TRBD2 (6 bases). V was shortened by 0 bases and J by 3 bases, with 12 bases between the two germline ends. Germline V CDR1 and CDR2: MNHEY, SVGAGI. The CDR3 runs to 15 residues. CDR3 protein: CASSYSLSGVYEQYF. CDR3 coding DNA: TGTGCCAGCAGTTACTCCCTTAGCGGAGTCTACGAGCAGTACTTC.

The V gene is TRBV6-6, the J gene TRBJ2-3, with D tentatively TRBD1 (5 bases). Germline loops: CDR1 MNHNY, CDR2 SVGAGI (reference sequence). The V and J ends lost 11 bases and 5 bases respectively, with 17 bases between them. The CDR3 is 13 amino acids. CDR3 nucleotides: TGTGCCGCCGTTTTTAGGGGCGGAGATACGCAGTATTTT. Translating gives CAAVFRGGDTQYF.

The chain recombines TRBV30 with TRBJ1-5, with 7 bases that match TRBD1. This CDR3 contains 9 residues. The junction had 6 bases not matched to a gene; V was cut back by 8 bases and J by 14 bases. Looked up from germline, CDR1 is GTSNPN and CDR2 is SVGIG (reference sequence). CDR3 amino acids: CAGTVGEHF. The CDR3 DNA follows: TGTGCCGGGACAGTCGGGGAGCATTTT.

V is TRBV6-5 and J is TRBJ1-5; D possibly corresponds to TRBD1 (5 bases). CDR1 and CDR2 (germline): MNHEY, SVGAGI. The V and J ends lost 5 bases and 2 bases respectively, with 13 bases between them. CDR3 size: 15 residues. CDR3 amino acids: CASSPRQWGNQPQHF. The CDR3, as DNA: TGTGCCAGCAGTCCCAGACAGTGGGGCAATCAGCCCCAGCATTTT.

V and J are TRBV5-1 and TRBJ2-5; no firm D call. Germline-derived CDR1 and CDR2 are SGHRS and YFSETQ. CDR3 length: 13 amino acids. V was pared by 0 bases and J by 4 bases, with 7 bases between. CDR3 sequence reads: CASSLDLPETQYF. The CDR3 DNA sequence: TGCGCCAGCAGCTTGGACTTACCAGAGACCCAGTACTTC.

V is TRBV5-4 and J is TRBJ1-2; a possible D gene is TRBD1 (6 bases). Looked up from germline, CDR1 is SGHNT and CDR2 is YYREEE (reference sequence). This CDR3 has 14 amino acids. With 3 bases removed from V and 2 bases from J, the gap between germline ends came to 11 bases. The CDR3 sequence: CASSYGQLNYGYTF. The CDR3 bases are TGTGCCAGCAGCTACGGACAGTTGAACTATGGCTACACCTTC. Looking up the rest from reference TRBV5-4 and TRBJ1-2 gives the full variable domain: ETGVTQSPTHLIKTRGQQVTLRCSSQSGHNTVSWYQQALGQGPQFIFQYYREEENGRGNFPPRFSGLQFPNYSSELNVNALELDDSALYLCASSYGQLNYGYTFGSGTRLTVV.

The CDR3 bases are TGTGCCAGCACCCGCGGGGGCGGGTACTATGGCTACACCTTC. This gives the protein CASTRGGGYYGYTF. The J gene is TRBJ1-2, the V gene TRBV2, with D perhaps TRBD1 (6 bases). V was pared by 7 bases and J by 3 bases, with 15 bases between. Germline lookup yields CDR1 SNHLY and CDR2 FYNNEI. This CDR3 contains 14 residues.

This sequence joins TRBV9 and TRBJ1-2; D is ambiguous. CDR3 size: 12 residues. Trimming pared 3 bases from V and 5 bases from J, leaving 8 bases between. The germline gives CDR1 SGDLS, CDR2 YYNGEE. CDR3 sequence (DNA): TGTGCCAGCAGCGAGGAGGGATATGGCTACACCTTC. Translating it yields CASSEEGYGYTF.

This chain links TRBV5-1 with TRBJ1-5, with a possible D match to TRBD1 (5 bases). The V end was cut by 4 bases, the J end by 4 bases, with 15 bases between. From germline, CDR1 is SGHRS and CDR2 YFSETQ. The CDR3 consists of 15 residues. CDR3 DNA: TGCGCCAGCAGCCTTGGATCCGGGGGGAATCAGCCCCAGCATTTT. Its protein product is CASSLGSGGNQPQHF. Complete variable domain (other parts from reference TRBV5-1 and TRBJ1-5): KAGVTQTPRYLIKTRGQQVTLSCSPISGHRSVSWYQQTPGQGLQFLFEYFSETQRNKGNFPGRFSGRQFSNSRSEMNVSTLELGDSALYLCASSLGSGGNQPQHFGDGTRLSIL.